The 16 T cell receptor beta chains presented below share a single source sample, sequenced in a study of blood T cell repertoires in COVID-19 (TCRdb year 2020). Libraries were made using the immunoSEQ multiplex PCR assay. TCRdb re-hosts the immuneACCESS table, in-frame sequences only. Its copies lack some clones; in the studies checked, an unresolved V gene accounts for under half of them, and the cause for the rest is not known. This sample is represented by roughly 200,000 clones; approximately 84% of them were singletons. Clones ranked in the top ten supply 4% to 5.5% of the sample. The sequenced sample was peripheral blood. The source is a man aged 45-65 years with active or convalescent COVID-19.

The chain joins TRBV20-1 to TRBJ1-5, with D possibly TRBD1 on 6 matching bases. The CDR3 spans 14 residues. V lost 3 bases and J lost 4, with 13 bases in between. CDR1 is DFQATT and CDR2 is SNEGSKA in the germline V gene (reference sequence). This chain's CDR3 is CSASVGAGNQPQHF. For the CDR3, the DNA is TGCAGTGCTAGTGTGGGGGCTGGGAATCAGCCCCAGCATTTT.

In DNA, the CDR3 is TGTGCCTGGAGTGTCCCGGGCAATCAGCCCCAGCATTTT. It codes for CAWSVPGNQPQHF. This chain links TRBV30 with TRBJ1-5; D unclear. This CDR3 comprises 13 residues. The ends were cut back, 0 bases at V and 2 bases at J, with 5 bases in the middle. Germline V gives CDR1 GTSNPN, CDR2 SVGIG (reference sequence).

The chain is built from TRBV13 and TRBJ1-1; 8 nucleotides match TRBD1. J lost 3 bases, V lost 5 bases, and 8 bases had no gene match. There are 15 residues in the CDR3. Germline lookup yields CDR1 PRHDT and CDR2 FYEKMQ (reference sequence). The CDR3 here is CASSPSTGEYTEAFF. The CDR3 DNA reads TGTGCCAGCAGCCCCTCGACAGGGGAATACACTGAAGCTTTCTTT.

V and J are TRBV6-6 and TRBJ2-7; D is possibly TRBD1 (6 bases). Per the germline V gene, CDR1 is MNHNY and CDR2 is SVGAGI (reference sequence). The CDR3 extends over 16 amino acids. Trimming left V 5 bases short and J 0 bases short, with 17 bases between. The CDR3 DNA sequence: TGTGCCAGCAGTGCTCCCAACACAGGGAGCTCCTACGAGCAGTACTTC. Translated, it gives CASSAPNTGSSYEQYF.

Concerning this clone: Other DNA sequences in this specimen translate into the identical CDR3. The chain combines TRBV7-2 with TRBJ1-5, with a possible D match to TRBD1 (6 bases). There are 14 residues in the CDR3. CDR1 SGHTA and CDR2 FQGNSA come from the germline V gene. V dropped 3 bases and J dropped 6 bases, with 12 bases sitting between them. The CDR3 sequence: CASSLAGAGQPQHF. The CDR3 nucleotides read TGTGCCAGCAGCTTGGCAGGGGCGGGTCAGCCCCAGCATTTT.

The chain recombines TRBV7-2 with TRBJ1-2, with TRBD1 as a possible D gene (5 bases). Germline V lookup: CDR1 SGHTA, CDR2 FQGNSA. V shed 5 bases and J shed 3 bases, with 16 bases lying between them. The CDR3 is 15 amino acids. In DNA form, the CDR3 reads TGTGCCAGCAGCCCCGGGACTCTGGCACACTATGGCTACACCTTC. Its translation is CASSPGTLAHYGYTF.

The chain links TRBV2 to TRBJ2-7; tentative D call: TRBD2 (7 bases). This CDR3 spans 15 amino acids. V lost 7 bases and J 0 bases, leaving 16 bases between the germline ends. Per the germline V gene, CDR1 is SNHLY and CDR2 is FYNNEI. The CDR3 nucleotides read TGTGCCAGCACCTTTGGGGAGGGGGACTCCTACGAGCAGTACTTC. Translating gives CASTFGEGDSYEQYF.

The genes are TRBV19 and TRBJ2-5; TRBD2 matches 10 bases. Trimming cost V 3 bases and J 3 bases; bases outside gene matches: 4. This CDR3 comprises 15 residues. In germline, CDR1 is LNHDA, CDR2 SQIVND (reference sequence). The CDR3 sequence is CASSIVTSGEETQYF. The CDR3 bases are TGTGCCAGTAGTATCGTCACTAGCGGGGAAGAGACCCAGTACTTC. Based on the CDR3 plus reference TRBV19 and TRBJ2-5, the full variable domain is DGGITQSPKYLFRKEGQNVTLSCEQNLNHDAMYWYRQDPGQGLRLIYYSQIVNDFQKGDIAEGYSVSREKKESFPLTVTSAQKNPTAFYLCASSIVTSGEETQYFGPGTRLLVL.

This clone was observed a single time. J is TRBJ2-7 and V is TRBV28, with 9 bases matching TRBD1. The J segment lost 1 base and the V segment lost 5 bases, leaving 6 bases of the junction unmatched. CDR3 size: 15 residues. CDR1 and CDR2 from the germline V gene are MDHEN and SYDVKM. The CDR3 sequence is CASSAWTGVSYEQYF. Written as DNA, the CDR3 is TGTGCCAGCAGTGCTTGGACAGGGGTGTCCTACGAGCAGTACTTC.

The gene calls are TRBV2 and TRBJ2-3; D gene uncertain. This CDR3 comprises 12 residues. Trimming removed 6 bases at V and 6 bases at J, with 10 bases between. The germline V gene has CDR1 SNHLY and CDR2 FYNNEI. The CDR3 here is CASRPVGDTQYF. CDR3 sequence (DNA): TGTGCCAGCAGACCTGTCGGGGATACGCAGTATTTT.

The genes are TRBV6-5 and TRBJ1-1; the D is unclear. Trimming stripped 3 bases from V and 6 bases from J, with 20 bases between. The CDR3 is made up of 16 amino acids. In germline, CDR1 is MNHEY, CDR2 SVGAGI. Written as DNA, the CDR3 is TGTGCCAGCAGTTATGTCGGGATTGCGGGTCGGGCTGAAGCTTTCTTT. Protein: CASSYVGIAGRAEAFF.

This chain links TRBV30 with TRBJ2-2; no reliable D call. CDR1 and CDR2 (germline): GTSNPN, SVGIG (reference sequence). The CDR3 extends over 15 amino acids. The CDR3 nucleotides are TGTGCTGCATCAGCGTTGTCCCCCGACACCGGGGAGCTGTTTTTT. Encoded protein: CAASALSPDTGELFF.

The genes are TRBV7-2 and TRBJ2-1; D might be TRBD1 (6 bases). Germline-derived CDR1 and CDR2 are SGHTA and FQGNSA. The CDR3 spans 15 residues. Trimming took off 4 bases at V and 3 bases at J, with 13 bases between the two ends. In DNA form, the CDR3 reads TGTGCCAGCAGCTCCATCAGGGGCGGCTACAATGAGCAGTTCTTC. This gives the protein CASSSIRGGYNEQFF.

The rearrangement uses TRBV30 and TRBJ1-4; D ambiguous. Germline V gives CDR1 GTSNPN, CDR2 SVGIG (reference sequence). Between the trimmed V and J ends, which lost 4 bases and 8 bases, there was a span of 8 bases. The CDR3 extends over 11 amino acids. The chain's CDR3 is CAWIPGEKLFF. The CDR3 DNA follows: TGTGCCTGGATCCCGGGGGAAAAACTGTTTTTT.

J is TRBJ1-4 and V is TRBV5-6; a possible D gene is TRBD1 (6 bases). This CDR3 comprises 13 residues. V lost 1 base and J lost 7, with 8 bases in between. CDR1 and CDR2 from the germline V gene are SGHDT and YYEEEE. CDR3 amino acids: CASSLTGSEKLFF. The CDR3 DNA is TGTGCCAGCAGCTTGACAGGGAGTGAAAAACTGTTTTTT.

The chain has TRBV30 and TRBJ2-1; the match to TRBD2 covers 7 bases. Trimming cost V 4 bases and J 0 bases; bases outside gene matches: 3. Germline V gene data show CDR1 as GTSNPN and CDR2 as SVGIG (reference sequence). The CDR3 loop spans 14 amino acids. The CDR3: CAWTSGSSYNEQFF. The CDR3 nucleotides read TGTGCCTGGACTAGCGGTAGCTCCTACAATGAGCAGTTCTTC.